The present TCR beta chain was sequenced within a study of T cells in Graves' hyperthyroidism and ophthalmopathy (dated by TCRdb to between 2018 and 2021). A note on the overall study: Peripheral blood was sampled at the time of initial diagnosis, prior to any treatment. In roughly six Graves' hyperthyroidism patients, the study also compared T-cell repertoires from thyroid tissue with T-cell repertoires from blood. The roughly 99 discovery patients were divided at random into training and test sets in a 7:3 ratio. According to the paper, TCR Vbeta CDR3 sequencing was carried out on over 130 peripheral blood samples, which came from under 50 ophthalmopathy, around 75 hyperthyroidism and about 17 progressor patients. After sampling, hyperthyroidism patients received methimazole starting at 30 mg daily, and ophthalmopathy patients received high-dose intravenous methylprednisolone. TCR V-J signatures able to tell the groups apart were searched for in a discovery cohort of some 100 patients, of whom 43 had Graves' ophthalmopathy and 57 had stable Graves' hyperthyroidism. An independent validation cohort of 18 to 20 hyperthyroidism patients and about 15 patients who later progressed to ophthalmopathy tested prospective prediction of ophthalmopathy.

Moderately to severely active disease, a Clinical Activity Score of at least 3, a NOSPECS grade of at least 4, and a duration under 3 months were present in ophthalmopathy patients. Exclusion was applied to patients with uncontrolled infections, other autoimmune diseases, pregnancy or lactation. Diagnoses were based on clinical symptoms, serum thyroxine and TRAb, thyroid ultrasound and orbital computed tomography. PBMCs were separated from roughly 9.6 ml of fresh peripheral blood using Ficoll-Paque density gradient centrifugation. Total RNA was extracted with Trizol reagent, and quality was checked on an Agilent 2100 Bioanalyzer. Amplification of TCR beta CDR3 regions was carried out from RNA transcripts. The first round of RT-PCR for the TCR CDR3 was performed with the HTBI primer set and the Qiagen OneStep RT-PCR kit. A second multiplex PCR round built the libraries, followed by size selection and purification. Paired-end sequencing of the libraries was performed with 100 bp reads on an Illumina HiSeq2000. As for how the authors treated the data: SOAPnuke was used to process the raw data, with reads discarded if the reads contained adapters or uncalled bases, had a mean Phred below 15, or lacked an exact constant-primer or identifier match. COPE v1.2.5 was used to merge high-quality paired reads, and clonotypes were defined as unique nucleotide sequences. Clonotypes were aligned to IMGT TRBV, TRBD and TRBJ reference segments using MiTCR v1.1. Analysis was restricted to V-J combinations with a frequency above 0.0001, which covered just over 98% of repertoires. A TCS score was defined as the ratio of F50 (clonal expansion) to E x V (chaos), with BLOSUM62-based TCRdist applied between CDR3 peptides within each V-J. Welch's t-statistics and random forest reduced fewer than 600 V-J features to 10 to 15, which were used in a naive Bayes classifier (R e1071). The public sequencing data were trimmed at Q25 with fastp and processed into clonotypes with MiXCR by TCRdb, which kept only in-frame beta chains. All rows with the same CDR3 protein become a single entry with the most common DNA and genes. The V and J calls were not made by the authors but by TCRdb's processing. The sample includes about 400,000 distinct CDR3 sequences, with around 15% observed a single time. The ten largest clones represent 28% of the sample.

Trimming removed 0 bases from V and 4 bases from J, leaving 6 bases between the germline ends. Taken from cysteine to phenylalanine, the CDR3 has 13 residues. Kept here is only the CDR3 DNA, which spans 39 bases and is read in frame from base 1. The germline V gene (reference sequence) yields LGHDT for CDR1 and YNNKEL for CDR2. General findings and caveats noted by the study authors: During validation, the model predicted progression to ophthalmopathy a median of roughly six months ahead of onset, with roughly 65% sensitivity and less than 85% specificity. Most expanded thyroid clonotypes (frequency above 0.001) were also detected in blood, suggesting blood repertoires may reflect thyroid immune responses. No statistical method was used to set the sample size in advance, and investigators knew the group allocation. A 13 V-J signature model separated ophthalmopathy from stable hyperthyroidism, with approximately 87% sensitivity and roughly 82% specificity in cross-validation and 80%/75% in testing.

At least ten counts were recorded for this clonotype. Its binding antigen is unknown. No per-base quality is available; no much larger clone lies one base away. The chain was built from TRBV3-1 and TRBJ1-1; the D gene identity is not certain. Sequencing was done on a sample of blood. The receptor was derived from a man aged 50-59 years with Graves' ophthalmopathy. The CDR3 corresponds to CASSQDPGTEAFF. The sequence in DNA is TGTGCCAGCAGCCAAGACCCGGGCACTGAAGCTTTCTTT.